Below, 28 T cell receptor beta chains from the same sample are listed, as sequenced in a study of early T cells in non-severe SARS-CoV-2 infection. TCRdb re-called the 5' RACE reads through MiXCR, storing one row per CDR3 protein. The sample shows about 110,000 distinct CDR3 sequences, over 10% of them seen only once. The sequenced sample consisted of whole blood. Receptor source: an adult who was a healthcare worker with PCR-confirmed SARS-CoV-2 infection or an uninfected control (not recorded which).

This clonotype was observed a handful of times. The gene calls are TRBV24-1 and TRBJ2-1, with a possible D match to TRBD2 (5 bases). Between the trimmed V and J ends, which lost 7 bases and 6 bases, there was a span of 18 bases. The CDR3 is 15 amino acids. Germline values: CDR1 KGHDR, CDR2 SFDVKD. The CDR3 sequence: CATRPPLEGGNEQFF. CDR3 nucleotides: TGTGCCACCAGACCCCCCCTTGAGGGCGGCAATGAGCAGTTCTTC.

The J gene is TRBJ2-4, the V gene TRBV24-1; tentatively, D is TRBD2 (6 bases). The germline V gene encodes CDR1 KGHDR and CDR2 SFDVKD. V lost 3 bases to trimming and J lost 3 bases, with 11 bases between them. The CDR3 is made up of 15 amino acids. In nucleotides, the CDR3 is TGTGCCACCAGTGATGGCGGGGAAGACAAAAACATTCAGTACTTC. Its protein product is CATSDGGEDKNIQYF.

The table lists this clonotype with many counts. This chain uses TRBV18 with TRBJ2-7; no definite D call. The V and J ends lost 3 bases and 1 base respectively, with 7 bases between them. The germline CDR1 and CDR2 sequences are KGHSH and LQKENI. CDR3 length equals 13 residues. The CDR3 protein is CASSPSNSYEQYF. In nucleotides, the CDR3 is TGTGCCAGCTCACCTTCTAATTCCTACGAGCAGTACTTC.

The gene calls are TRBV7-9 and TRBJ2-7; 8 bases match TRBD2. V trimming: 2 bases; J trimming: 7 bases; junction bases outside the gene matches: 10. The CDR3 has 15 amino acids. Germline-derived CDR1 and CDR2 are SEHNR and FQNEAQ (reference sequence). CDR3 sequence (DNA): TGTGCCAGCAGCTTAAGCGGGGGCGCCCCTCTAGAGCAGTACTTC. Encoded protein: CASSLSGGAPLEQYF.

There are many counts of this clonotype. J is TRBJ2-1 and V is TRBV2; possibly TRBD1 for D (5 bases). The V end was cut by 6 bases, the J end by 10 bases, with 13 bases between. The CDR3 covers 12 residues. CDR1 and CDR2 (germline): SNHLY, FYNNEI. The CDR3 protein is CASRADSTEQFF. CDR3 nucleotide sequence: TGTGCCAGCAGGGCCGACAGTACCGAGCAGTTCTTC.

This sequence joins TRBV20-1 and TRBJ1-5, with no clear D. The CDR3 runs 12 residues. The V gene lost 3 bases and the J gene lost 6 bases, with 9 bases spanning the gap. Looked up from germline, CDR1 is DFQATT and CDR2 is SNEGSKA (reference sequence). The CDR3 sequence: CSASRIGQPQHF. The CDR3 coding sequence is TGCAGTGCTAGTCGGATTGGTCAGCCCCAGCATTTT.

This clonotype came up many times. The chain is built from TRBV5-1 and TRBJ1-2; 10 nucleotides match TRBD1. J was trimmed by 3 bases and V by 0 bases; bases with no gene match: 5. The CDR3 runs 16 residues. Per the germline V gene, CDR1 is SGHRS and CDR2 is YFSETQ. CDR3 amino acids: CASSLETGGDDYGYTF. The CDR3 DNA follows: TGCGCCAGCAGCTTGGAGACAGGGGGCGATGACTATGGCTACACCTTC. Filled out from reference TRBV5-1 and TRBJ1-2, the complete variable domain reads KAGVTQTPRYLIKTRGQQVTLSCSPISGHRSVSWYQQTPGQGLQFLFEYFSETQRNKGNFPGRFSGRQFSNSRSEMNVSTLELGDSALYLCASSLETGGDDYGYTFGSGTRLTVV.

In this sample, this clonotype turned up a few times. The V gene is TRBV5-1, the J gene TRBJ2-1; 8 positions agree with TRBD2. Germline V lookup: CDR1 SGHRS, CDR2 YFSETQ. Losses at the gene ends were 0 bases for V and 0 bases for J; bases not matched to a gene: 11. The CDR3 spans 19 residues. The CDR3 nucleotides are TGCGCCAGCAGCTTGGGAGGTAGCGGGATGTTTAGCTCCTACAATGAGCAGTTCTTC. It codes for CASSLGGSGMFSSYNEQFF.

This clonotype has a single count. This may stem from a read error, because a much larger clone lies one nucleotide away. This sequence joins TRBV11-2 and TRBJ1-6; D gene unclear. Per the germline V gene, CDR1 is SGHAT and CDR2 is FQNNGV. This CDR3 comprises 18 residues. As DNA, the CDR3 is TGTGCCAGCAGCCGAGTTATGCGGGAAAGCTCCTATAATTCACCCCTCAACTTT. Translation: CASSRVMRESSYNSPLNF.

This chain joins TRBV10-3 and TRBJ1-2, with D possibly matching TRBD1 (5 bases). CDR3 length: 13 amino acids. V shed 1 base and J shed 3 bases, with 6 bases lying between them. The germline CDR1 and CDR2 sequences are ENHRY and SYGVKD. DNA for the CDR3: TGTGCCATCAGTGAGTGGGACGACTATGGCTACACCTTC. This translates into CAISEWDDYGYTF.

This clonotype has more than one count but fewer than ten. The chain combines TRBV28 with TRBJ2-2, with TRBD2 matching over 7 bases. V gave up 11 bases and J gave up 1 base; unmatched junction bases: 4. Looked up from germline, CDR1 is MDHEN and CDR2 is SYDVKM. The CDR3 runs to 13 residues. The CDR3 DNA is TGTGCCGGGGGGGAGCAGAACACCGGGGAGCTGTTTTTT. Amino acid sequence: CAGGEQNTGELFF.

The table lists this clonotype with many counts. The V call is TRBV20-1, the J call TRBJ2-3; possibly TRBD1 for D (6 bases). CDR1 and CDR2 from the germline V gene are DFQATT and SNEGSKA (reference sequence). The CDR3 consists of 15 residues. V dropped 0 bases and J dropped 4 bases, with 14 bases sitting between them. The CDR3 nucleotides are TGCAGTGCTAGAGATTGGACAGCACTCGCAGATACGCAGTATTTT. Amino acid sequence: CSARDWTALADTQYF.

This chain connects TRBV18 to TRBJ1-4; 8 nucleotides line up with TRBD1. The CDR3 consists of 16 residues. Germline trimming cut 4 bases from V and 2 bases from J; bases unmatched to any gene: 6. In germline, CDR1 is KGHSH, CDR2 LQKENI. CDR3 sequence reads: CASSHPDRGTNEKLFF. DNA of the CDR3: TGTGCCAGCTCACACCCCGACAGGGGCACTAATGAAAAACTGTTTTTT.

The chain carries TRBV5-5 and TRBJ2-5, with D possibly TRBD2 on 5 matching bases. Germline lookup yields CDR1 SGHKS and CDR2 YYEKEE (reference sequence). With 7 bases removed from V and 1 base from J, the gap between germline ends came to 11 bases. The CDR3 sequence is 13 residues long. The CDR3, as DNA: TGTGCCAGCCTGACTACCCTCCAAGAGACCCAGTACTTC. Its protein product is CASLTTLQETQYF.

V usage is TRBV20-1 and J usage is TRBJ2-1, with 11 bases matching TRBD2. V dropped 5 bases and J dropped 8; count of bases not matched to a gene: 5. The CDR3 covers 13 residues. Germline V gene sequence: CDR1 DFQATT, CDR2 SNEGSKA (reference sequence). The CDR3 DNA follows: TGCAGTGCTTTAGCGGGAGGGGGCCATGAGCAGTTCTTC. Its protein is CSALAGGGHEQFF.

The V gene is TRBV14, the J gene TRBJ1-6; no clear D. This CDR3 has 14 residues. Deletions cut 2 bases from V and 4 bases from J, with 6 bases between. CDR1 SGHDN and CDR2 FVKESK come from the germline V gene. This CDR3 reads CASSQTAYNSPLHF. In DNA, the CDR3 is TGTGCCAGCAGCCAAACCGCTTATAATTCACCCCTCCACTTT.

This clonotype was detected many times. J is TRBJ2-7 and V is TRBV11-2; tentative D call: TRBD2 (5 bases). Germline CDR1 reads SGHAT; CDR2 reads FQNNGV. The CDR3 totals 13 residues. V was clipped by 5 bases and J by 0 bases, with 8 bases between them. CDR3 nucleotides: TGTGCCAGCAGCCGACGGGACTCCTACGAGCAGTACTTC. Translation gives CASSRRDSYEQYF.

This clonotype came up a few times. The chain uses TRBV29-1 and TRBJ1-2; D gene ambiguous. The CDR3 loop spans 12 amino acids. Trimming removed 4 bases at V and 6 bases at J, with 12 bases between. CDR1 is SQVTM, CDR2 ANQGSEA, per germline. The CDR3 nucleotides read TGCAGCGTTGCTAGAGAGGCGAATGGCTACACCTTC. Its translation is CSVAREANGYTF. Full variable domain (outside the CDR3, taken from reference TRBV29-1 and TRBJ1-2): SAVISQKPSRDICQRGTSLTIQCQVDSQVTMMFWYRQQPGQSLTLIATANQGSEATYESGFVIDKFPISRPNLTFSTLTVSNMSPEDSSIYLCSVAREANGYTFGSGTRLTVV.

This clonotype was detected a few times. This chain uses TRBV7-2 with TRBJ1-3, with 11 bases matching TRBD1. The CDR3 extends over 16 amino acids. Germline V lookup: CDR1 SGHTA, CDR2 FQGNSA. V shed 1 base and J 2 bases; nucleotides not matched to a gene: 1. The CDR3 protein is CASSLEDRGPGNTIYF. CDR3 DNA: TGTGCCAGCAGCTTAGAGGACAGGGGGCCTGGAAACACCATATATTTT.

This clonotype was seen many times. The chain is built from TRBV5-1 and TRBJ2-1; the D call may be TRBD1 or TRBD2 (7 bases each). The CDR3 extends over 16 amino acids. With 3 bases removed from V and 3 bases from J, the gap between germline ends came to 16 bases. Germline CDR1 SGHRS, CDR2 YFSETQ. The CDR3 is CASSWSGTANYNEQFF. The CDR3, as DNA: TGCGCCAGCAGCTGGAGCGGGACAGCGAACTACAATGAGCAGTTCTTC.

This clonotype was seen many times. CDR3 in DNA: TGTGCCAGCTTAGGTCTGCGGGGGCGCTTGGACACTGAAGCTTTCTTT. This gives the protein CASLGLRGRLDTEAFF. The J gene is TRBJ1-1, the V gene TRBV6-1; TRBD1 might be the D (6 bases). Trimming removed 8 bases at V and 3 bases at J, with 22 bases between. This CDR3 is built from 16 residues. Germline CDR1 reads MNHNS; CDR2 reads SASEGT.

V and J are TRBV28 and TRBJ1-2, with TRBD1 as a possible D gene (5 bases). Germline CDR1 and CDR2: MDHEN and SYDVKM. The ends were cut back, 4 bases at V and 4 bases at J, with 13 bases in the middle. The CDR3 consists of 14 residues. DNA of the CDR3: TGTGCCAGCAGTTCGGGGCCAGGGACCTATGGCTACACCTTC. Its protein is CASSSGPGTYGYTF.

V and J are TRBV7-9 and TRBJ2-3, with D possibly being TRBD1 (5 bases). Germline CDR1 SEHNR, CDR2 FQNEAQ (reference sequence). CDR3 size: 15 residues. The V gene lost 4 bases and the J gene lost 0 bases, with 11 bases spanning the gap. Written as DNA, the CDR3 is TGTGCCAGCAGCTCCTCTCAGGGAAGCACAGATACGCAGTATTTT. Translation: CASSSSQGSTDTQYF.

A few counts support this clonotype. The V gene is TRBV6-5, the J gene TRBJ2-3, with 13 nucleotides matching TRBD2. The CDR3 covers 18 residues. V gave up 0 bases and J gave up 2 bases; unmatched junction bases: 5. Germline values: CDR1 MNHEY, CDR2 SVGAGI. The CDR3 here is CASSYSGLAGVPTDTQYF. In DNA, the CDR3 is TGTGCCAGCAGTTACTCCGGACTAGCGGGGGTTCCCACAGATACGCAGTATTTT.

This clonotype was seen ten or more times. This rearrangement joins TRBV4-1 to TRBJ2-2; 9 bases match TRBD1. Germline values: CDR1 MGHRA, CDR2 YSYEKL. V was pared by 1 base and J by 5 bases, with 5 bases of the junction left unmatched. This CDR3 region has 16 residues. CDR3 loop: CASSQVTGGVTGELFF. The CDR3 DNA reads TGCGCCAGCAGCCAAGTGACAGGGGGGGTTACCGGGGAGCTGTTTTTT.

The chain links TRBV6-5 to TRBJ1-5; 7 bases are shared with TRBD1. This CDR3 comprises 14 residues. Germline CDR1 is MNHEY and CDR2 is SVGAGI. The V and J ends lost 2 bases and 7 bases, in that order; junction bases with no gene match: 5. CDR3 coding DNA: TGTGCCAGCAGTTACGAGGGGGCTCGGCAGCCCCAGCATTTT. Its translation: CASSYEGARQPQHF.

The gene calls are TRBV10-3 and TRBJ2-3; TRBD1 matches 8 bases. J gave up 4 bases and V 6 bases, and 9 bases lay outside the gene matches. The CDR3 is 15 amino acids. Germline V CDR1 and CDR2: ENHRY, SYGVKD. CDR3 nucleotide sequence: TGTGCCATCAGGACGGACAGGGTCGTCGCAGATACGCAGTATTTT. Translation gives CAIRTDRVVADTQYF.

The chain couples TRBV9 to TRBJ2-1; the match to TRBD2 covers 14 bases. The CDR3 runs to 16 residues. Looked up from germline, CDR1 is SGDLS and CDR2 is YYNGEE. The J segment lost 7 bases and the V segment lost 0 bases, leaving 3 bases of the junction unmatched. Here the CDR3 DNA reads TGTGCCAGCAGCGTAGGAAGGACTAGCGGGAGGAATGAGCAGTTCTTC. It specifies CASSVGRTSGRNEQFF.